The source of this T cell receptor (beta chain) is a study of T cells in Graves' hyperthyroidism and ophthalmopathy. Study-wide findings and caveats: Before onset, by a median of approximately 5.9 months, the model predicted ophthalmopathy.

The germline V and J ends were trimmed by 5 bases and 5 bases, with 16 bases remaining between them. CDR1 and CDR2 from the germline V gene are SGHVS and FNYEAQ. The CDR3 sequence is 14 residues long. Note on this clonotype: The antigen is undetermined.

Amplified TCR beta CDR3 regions came from RNA transcripts. The HTBI primer set served for first-round RT-PCR of the TCR CDR3. TCRdb fed the multiplex PCR reads into MiXCR, producing one record per CDR3 protein. Counted here are over 500,000 distinct CDR3 sequences, 35% to 50% occurring once; the ten biggest clones make up around two fifths. This clonotype was sampled from an adult woman with Graves' disease, either hyperthyroidism or ophthalmopathy (not recorded which). The source material was peripheral blood or thyroid tissue (not recorded which). J is TRBJ2-7 and V is TRBV7-6; D is uncertain. The CDR3 sequence is CASSPKQLGNEQYF. Written as DNA, the CDR3 is TGTGCCAGCAGCCCCAAGCAATTAGGGAACGAGCAGTACTTC. Variable domain in full (rest from reference TRBV7-6 and TRBJ2-7): GAGVSQSPRYKVTKRGQDVALRCDPISGHVSLYWYRQALGQGPEFLTYFNYEAQQDKSGLPNDRFSAERPEGSISTLTIQRTEQRDSAMYRCASSPKQLGNEQYFGPGTRLTVT.